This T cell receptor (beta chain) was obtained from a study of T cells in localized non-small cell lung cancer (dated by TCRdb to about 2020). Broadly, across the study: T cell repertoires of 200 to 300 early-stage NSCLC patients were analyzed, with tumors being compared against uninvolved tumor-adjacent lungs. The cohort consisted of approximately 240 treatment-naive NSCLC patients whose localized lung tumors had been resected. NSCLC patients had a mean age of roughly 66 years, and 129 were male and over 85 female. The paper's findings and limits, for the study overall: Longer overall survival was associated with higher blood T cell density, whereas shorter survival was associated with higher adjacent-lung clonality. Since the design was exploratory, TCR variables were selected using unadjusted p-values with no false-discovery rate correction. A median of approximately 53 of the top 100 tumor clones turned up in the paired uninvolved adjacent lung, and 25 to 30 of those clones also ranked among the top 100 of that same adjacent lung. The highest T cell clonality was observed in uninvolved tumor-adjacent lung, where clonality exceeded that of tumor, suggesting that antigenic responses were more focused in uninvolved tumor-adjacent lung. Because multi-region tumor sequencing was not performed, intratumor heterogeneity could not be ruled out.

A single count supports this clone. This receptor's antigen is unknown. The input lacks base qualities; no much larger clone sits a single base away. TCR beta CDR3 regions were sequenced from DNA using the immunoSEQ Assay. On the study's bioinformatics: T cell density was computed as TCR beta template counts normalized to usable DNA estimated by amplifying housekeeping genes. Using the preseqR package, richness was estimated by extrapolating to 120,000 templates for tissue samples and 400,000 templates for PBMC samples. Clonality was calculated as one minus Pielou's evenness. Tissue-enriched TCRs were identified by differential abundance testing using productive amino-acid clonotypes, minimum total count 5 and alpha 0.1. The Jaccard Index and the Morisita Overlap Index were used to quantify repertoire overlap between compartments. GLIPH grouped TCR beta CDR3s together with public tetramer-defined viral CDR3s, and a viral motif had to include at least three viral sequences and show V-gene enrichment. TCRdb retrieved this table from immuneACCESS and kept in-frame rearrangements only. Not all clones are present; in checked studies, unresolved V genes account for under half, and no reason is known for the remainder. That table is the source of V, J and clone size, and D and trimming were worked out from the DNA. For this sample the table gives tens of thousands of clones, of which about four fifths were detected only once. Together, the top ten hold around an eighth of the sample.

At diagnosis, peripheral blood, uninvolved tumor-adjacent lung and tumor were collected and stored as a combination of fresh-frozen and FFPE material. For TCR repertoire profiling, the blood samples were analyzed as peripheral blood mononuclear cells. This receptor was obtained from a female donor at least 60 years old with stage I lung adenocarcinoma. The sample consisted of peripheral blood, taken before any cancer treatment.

The nucleotide sequence is given as TGTGCCAGCAGCGAAAAAGGGACCGCCTACGAGCAGTACTTC. Its protein is CASSEKGTAYEQYF. The rearrangement joined TRBV11-2 to TRBJ2-7, with the D gene tentatively TRBD1 or TRBD2, based on 5 matching bases in each. The V end loses 5 bases and the J end loses 2 bases, and a stretch of 13 bases separates them. There are 14 amino acids in the CDR3, from cysteine to phenylalanine inclusive. Of the read, only the CDR3 DNA is kept; its 42 bases are in frame from base 1. The germline V gene supplies CDR1 SGHAT and CDR2 FQNNGV.